This T cell receptor beta chain stems from a study of blood T cell repertoires in COVID-19. Overall study: Acute and convalescent COVID-19 samples came from the United States, Italy and Spain.

The V and J ends lost 5 bases and 0 bases, in that order; junction bases with no gene match: 9. The length of the CDR3 is 16 residues. Per the germline V gene, CDR1 is SEHNR and CDR2 is FQNEAQ (reference sequence). Sequencing was performed with immunoSEQ multiplex PCR; in TCRdb, only in-frame clones are kept and a portion is missing. Altogether some 220,000 clones are present, around nine tenths being singletons, with the ten largest covering more than 10%. This clone was recorded a few times. The chain employs TRBV7-9 and TRBJ1-1, with TRBD1 identical over 7 bases. The sequence came from a woman aged 18-29 years who had recovered from COVID-19. Sample: peripheral blood. The CDR3 sequence: CASSPSTGFMNTEAFF. The CDR3 bases are TGTGCCAGCAGCCCCTCGACAGGGTTCATGAACACTGAAGCTTTCTTT.